This section outlines one TCR beta chain sequence together with its context. The antigen it binds to is not known. At one end, the junction sequence differs from germline, possibly due to a read error. The CDR3 runs 17 residues from the cysteine to the phenylalanine. Of all the DNA, just the CDR3 is kept, 51 bases in frame from base 1. As encoded in the germline V gene (reference sequence), CDR1 is SSHAT while CDR2 is FNYEAQ. The immunoSEQ Assay, a bias-controlled multiplex PCR, was used to amplify TCRbeta CDR3 regions from genomic DNA. The authors processed their data as follows. The number of nucleated cells in each sample was estimated from the amplification of reference gene primers within the assay. Sequence reads were collapsed and filtered to measure the absolute abundance of every unique TCRbeta CDR3 rearrangement. For each sample, productive Simpson clonality was calculated by taking the square root of Simpson's diversity index across productive rearrangements. TCRdb's version of the immuneACCESS table is confined to in-frame rearrangements and falls short of the full clone set. An unresolved V gene accounts for under half of the shortfall where checked; the remainder is of unknown origin. The V and J calls and clone size were taken over from that table, and D and trimming were inferred from the DNA. This sample lists some 110,000 clones; around nine tenths were detected once. Of the sample, just over 2% is held by the ten largest clones.

The entry originates in a study of blood T cell repertoires in COVID-19 (dated by TCRdb to about 2020). Concerning the study at large: Samples covering the acute and convalescent phases of COVID-19 were provided by collaborators in the United States, Italy and Spain. Sample metadata almost always included a de-identified subject ID, COVID-19 status, age in years and sex. The material from the prospective study consisted of cDNA or gDNA derived from T cells, B-cell-depleted T cells, or PBMCs. HLA class I and class II types, where available, came from metadata supplied by the sample provider rather than from assay-based typing. Samples were obtained from the ongoing ImmuneRACE study (first 160 participants) and from over 1,000 subjects provided by 6 global collaborators. The repertoires were released in a freely available public database meant as a resource for research on the immune response to SARS-CoV-2. Deeply sampled blood TCRbeta repertoires from subjects exposed to, actively infected with, or recovered from COVID-19 were included in the dataset. Here is what the overall study found, with its caveats: How much clinical and demographic metadata was included differed by source and by participant, and the metadata was provided uncurated.

At one collaborating source in Seattle, patients were enrolled during active infection and were followed longitudinally through the course of disease. The collaborating institutions used their own protocols to collect whole blood in K2EDTA tubes. Collaborator samples were shipped for TCRbeta analysis as frozen whole blood, isolated PBMCs, or DNA extracted from either sample type. Material: peripheral blood. Recombination linked TRBV7-7 to TRBJ2-3; TRBD2 aligns with 10 central bases. This sequence was found in a man between 50 and 59 years old with COVID-19, enrolled during active disease. Here is the DNA: TGTGCTAGCAGCCTAGGTCCGGCTAGCGGGAGCCGGGATACGCAGTATTTT. Translated, this gives CASSLGPASGSRDTQYF.